A single sample gave rise to the 23 T cell receptor beta chains below, sequenced in a study of T cells in Graves' hyperthyroidism and ophthalmopathy. TCR beta CDR3 regions were amplified from RNA. The HTBI primer set drove a first-round RT-PCR of the TCR CDR3. TCRdb fed the multiplex PCR reads into MiXCR, producing one record per CDR3 protein. The data show 350,000 to 450,000 distinct CDR3 sequences, around 15% seen once. Sequencing was done on a sample of blood. These receptors all stem from a man aged 45 to 65 with Graves' ophthalmopathy.

This clonotype was detected many times. The genes are TRBV7-9 and TRBJ2-7; 8 positions agree with TRBD1. With 1 base clipped from V and 3 bases from J, the junction kept 11 bases outside the gene matches. The CDR3 contains 17 residues. Germline V gene sequence: CDR1 SEHNR, CDR2 FQNEAQ (reference sequence). This CDR3 reads CASSLGGQGANIYEQYF. CDR3 DNA sequence: TGTGCCAGCAGCTTAGGTGGTCAGGGGGCGAACATCTACGAGCAGTACTTC.

This clonotype was counted many times. Mismatch with germline at one junction end may stem from a read error. Written as DNA, the CDR3 is TGTGCCAGCACCCTTAGCGGCCACTCCGACAATGAGCAGTTCTTC. Its protein is CASTLSGHSDNEQFF. This sequence joins TRBV27 and TRBJ2-1; possibly TRBD2 for D (6 bases). The V gene's germline CDR1 is MNHEY and CDR2 SMNVEV (reference sequence). This CDR3 contains 15 residues.

The chain links TRBV12-3 or TRBV12-4 to TRBJ1-2, with D possibly matching TRBD1 (6 bases). There are 13 residues in the CDR3. Between the trimmed V and J ends, which lost 2 bases and 8 bases, there was a span of 12 bases. The CDR3 DNA is TGTGCCAGCAGTTTACTACAGGGAGGCGGCTACACCTTC. Translation: CASSLLQGGGYTF.

This clonotype was observed at least ten times. The chain recombines TRBV29-1 with TRBJ1-1, with a tentative D call TRBD1 (5 bases). The CDR3 covers 13 residues. Trimming took off 4 bases at V and 5 bases at J, with 14 bases between the two ends. Looked up from germline, CDR1 is SQVTM and CDR2 is ANQGSEA. The CDR3 loop reads CSVGWAGGTEAFF. CDR3 nucleotides: TGCAGCGTTGGTTGGGCGGGGGGTACTGAAGCTTTCTTT.

The chain joins TRBV6-1 to TRBJ2-1, with D possibly being TRBD2 (6 bases). This CDR3 comprises 14 residues. From germline, CDR1 is MNHNS and CDR2 SASEGT. Trimming removed 2 bases from V and 11 bases from J, with 16 bases in between. DNA for the CDR3: TGTGCCAGCAGTGAACGGGGACTTGCAATGAAGCAGTTCTTC. The encoded protein is CASSERGLAMKQFF.

This clonotype was seen repeatedly, ten times or more. The J gene is TRBJ2-3, the V gene TRBV12-3 or TRBV12-4, with 10 bases lining up with TRBD1. Unmatched junction bases numbered 9, after V lost 7 bases and J lost 5 bases. CDR3 size: 15 residues. The CDR3 here is CASTPGQGVIDTQYF. The CDR3 region has the DNA TGTGCCAGCACCCCAGGACAGGGGGTCATAGATACGCAGTATTTT.

This clonotype was counted many times. The V call is TRBV10-3, the J call TRBJ1-1, with 7 bases that match TRBD1. The CDR3 length is 15 residues. Trimming removed 2 bases from V and 1 base from J; junction bases left unmatched: 4. Germline assignment: CDR1 ENHRY and CDR2 SYGVKD. The CDR3 spells CAISEGTDQNTEAFF. The CDR3 DNA sequence: TGTGCCATCAGTGAGGGGACAGATCAGAACACTGAAGCTTTCTTT.

The chain is built from TRBV9 and TRBJ2-2; 9 bases fit TRBD1. The CDR3 extends over 14 amino acids. CDR1 and CDR2 from the germline V gene are SGDLS and YYNGEE. Unmatched junction bases numbered 2, after V lost 3 bases and J lost 5 bases. CDR3 in DNA: TGTGCCAGCAGCGCCGGGACAGGGACCGGGGAGCTGTTTTTT. This translates into CASSAGTGTGELFF.

This clonotype was counted ten times or more. This chain connects TRBV29-1 to TRBJ1-1; 12 bases line up with TRBD1. Germline trimming cut 8 bases from V and 4 bases from J; bases unmatched to any gene: 8. This CDR3 is 14 amino acids long. Germline lookup yields CDR1 SQVTM and CDR2 ANQGSEA. The CDR3 loop is CSIGDRGLLTEAFF. The CDR3 DNA is TGCAGCATTGGGGACAGGGGGCTTCTCACTGAAGCTTTCTTT.

This clonotype was seen only a few times. The gene calls are TRBV9 and TRBJ2-3, with D perhaps TRBD1 or TRBD2 (5 bases each). Germline V lookup: CDR1 SGDLS, CDR2 YYNGEE. CDR3 length: 14 amino acids. V lost 2 bases, J lost 5 bases, and 12 bases lay in between. The CDR3 nucleotides are TGTGCCAGCAGCGTCTCTCCTGGGGGAGATACGCAGTATTTT. Its protein product is CASSVSPGGDTQYF.

The chain couples TRBV4-2 to TRBJ2-7; the D gene is possibly TRBD1 (5 bases). V lost 0 bases to trimming and J lost 1 base, with 16 bases between them. The CDR3 loop spans 17 amino acids. Germline V lookup: CDR1 LGHNA, CDR2 YNFKEQ. The CDR3 DNA reads as TGTGCCAGCAGCCAAGATATTTTGGCAGGGCAATCCTACGAGCAGTACTTC. This codes for CASSQDILAGQSYEQYF.

Many counts were recorded for this clonotype. The chain combines TRBV2 with TRBJ2-3; no clear D gene. Trimming pared 11 bases from V and 7 bases from J, leaving 13 bases between. Germline loops: CDR1 SNHLY, CDR2 FYNNEI. The CDR3 totals 11 residues. CDR3 sequence (DNA): TGTGCCTCGTTAGAGGCGAATACGCAGTATTTT. Amino acids: CASLEANTQYF.

This clonotype was detected many times. The V gene is TRBV19, the J gene TRBJ2-1; D is possibly TRBD2 (6 bases). Trimming shortened V by 10 bases and J by 6 bases, and 13 bases separated the two germline ends. The CDR3 loop spans 12 amino acids. Germline V lookup: CDR1 LNHDA, CDR2 SQIVND (reference sequence). The CDR3 bases are TGTGCCACCGGACTAAGTCCCAATGAGCAGTTCTTC. Its protein product is CATGLSPNEQFF.

This clonotype was observed a handful of times. The J gene is TRBJ1-2, the V gene TRBV4-1; D is perhaps TRBD1 (6 bases). V was cut by 0 bases and J by 4 bases, with 9 bases left in between. Germline values: CDR1 MGHRA, CDR2 YSYEKL. This CDR3 has 14 residues. The CDR3 protein is CASSQEEGGYGYTF. The DNA of the CDR3 is TGCGCCAGCAGCCAAGAGGAGGGGGGCTATGGCTACACCTTC.

This clonotype came up a few times. The V gene is TRBV6-4, the J gene TRBJ1-2; TRBD1 might be the D (6 bases). CDR1 is MRHNA and CDR2 is SNTAGT in the germline V gene. This CDR3 has 14 residues. V lost 0 bases to trimming and J lost 8 bases, with 13 bases between them. This CDR3 reads CASSDSTGLRGYTF. For the CDR3, the DNA is TGTGCCAGCAGTGACTCAACAGGGCTTAGAGGCTACACCTTC.

In this sample, this clonotype turned up many times. The gene calls are TRBV20-1 and TRBJ1-5, with D possibly TRBD1 on 5 matching bases. The CDR3 is made up of 17 amino acids. Per germline, CDR1 DFQATT and CDR2 SNEGSKA (reference sequence). Trimming removed 1 base at V and 1 base at J, with 17 bases between. The CDR3 loop is CSARVRGRLASNQPQHF. DNA of the CDR3: TGCAGTGCTAGAGTTCGGGGCAGGCTGGCGAGCAATCAGCCCCAGCATTTT.

The chain is built from TRBV15 and TRBJ1-4; 11 bases are a match to TRBD1. The V gene's germline CDR1 is LNHNV and CDR2 YYDKDF (reference sequence). V dropped 3 bases and J dropped 7; count of bases not matched to a gene: 7. The length of the CDR3 is 16 residues. The CDR3: CATSSLGQGALEKLFF. Here the CDR3 DNA reads TGTGCCACCAGCAGTCTTGGACAGGGGGCTCTTGAAAAACTGTTTTTT.

This chain links TRBV29-1 with TRBJ2-7, with 14 bases matching TRBD2. Germline loops: CDR1 SQVTM, CDR2 ANQGSEA. CDR3 size: 16 residues. J was trimmed by 5 bases and V by 6 bases; bases with no gene match: 12. The CDR3 DNA reads TGCAGCGTACGGACTAGCGGGAGGTCGAAGCCCCACGAGCAGTACTTC. It specifies CSVRTSGRSKPHEQYF.

This chain connects TRBV14 to TRBJ1-2; D perhaps matches TRBD1 (6 bases). CDR1 is SGHDN, CDR2 FVKESK, per germline. CDR3 length: 12 residues. With 4 bases removed from V and 7 bases from J, the gap between germline ends came to 10 bases. The CDR3 sequence: CASSPDRTGYTF. DNA of the CDR3: TGTGCCAGCAGCCCAGACAGGACTGGCTACACCTTC.

The sample holds a few counts of this clonotype. The chain recombines TRBV30 with TRBJ1-3; no clear D gene. The CDR3 consists of 14 residues. Germline V gene sequence: CDR1 GTSNPN, CDR2 SVGIG (reference sequence). Trimming pared 2 bases from V and 0 bases from J, leaving 8 bases between. The CDR3, as DNA: TGTGCCTGGAGTAACTTTTTCTCTGGAAACACCATATATTTT. Its protein product is CAWSNFFSGNTIYF.

This clonotype was counted a few times. The chain combines TRBV7-3 with TRBJ2-1; D is uncertain. The germline CDR1 and CDR2 sequences are SGHTA and FQGTGA. The CDR3 consists of 15 residues. Trimming removed 5 bases at V and 0 bases at J, with 11 bases between. The chain's CDR3 is CASSRDSSSYNEQFF. CDR3 DNA sequence: TGTGCCAGCAGCCGTGACTCCAGCTCCTACAATGAGCAGTTCTTC. Full variable domain (remainder filled in from reference TRBV7-3 and TRBJ2-1): GAGVSQTPSNKVTEKGKYVELRCDPISGHTALYWYRQSLGQGPEFLIYFQGTGAADDSGLPNDRFFAVRPEGSVSTLKIQRTERGDSAVYLCASSRDSSSYNEQFFGPGTRLTVL.

This clonotype was observed a few times. This chain connects TRBV14 to TRBJ2-3; 8 bases agree with TRBD1. V was clipped by 3 bases and J by 5 bases; unmatched bases: 7. Germline assignment: CDR1 SGHDN and CDR2 FVKESK. The CDR3 is 15 amino acids. The CDR3 loop reads CASSHPRQGRDTQYF. For the CDR3, the DNA is TGTGCCAGCAGCCACCCCCGACAGGGGAGAGATACGCAGTATTTT.

This clonotype was found many times. The gene calls are TRBV3-1 and TRBJ2-1, with D uncertain. The CDR3 consists of 16 residues. Germline-derived CDR1 and CDR2 are LGHDT and YNNKEL (reference sequence). Trimming stripped 0 bases from V and 4 bases from J, with 13 bases between. The CDR3, as DNA: TGTGCCAGCAGCCAAGATGGGTCAGGAACTTACAATGAGCAGTTCTTC. This translates into CASSQDGSGTYNEQFF.